The subject of this entry is one T cell receptor beta chain. The specificity of this receptor is unknown. No much larger clonotype is one base removed from it; base qualities were not supplied. The source of the sample is a study of cytomegalovirus exposure and HLA in healthy donors (dated 2017 in TCRdb). Context from the whole study: In an earlier analysis of under 600 of the donors, approximately 260 Gb of sequence data and some 120 million unique TCR beta sequences from 150 million to 200 million T cells were reported. Roughly 300 gigabases of sequencing data and 70 million to 100 million unique TCR sequences were included in an early release covering about 600 HLA-typed donors. The genetic ancestry cluster associated with self-reported Caucasian donors included 70% to 85% of the roughly 380 genotyped donors. The study aimed to test whether signatures of past pathogen exposure could be identified by cataloging public T cell receptors. The study used immunosequencing to profile the T cell repertoires of around 600 subjects and linked those repertoires to cytomegalovirus serostatus. A separate validation cohort of approximately 120 different subjects was used in addition to the 666-subject first cohort. To predict cytomegalovirus infection status, the study brought together high-throughput TCR immunosequencing, statistical association of individual TCRs with disease status, and machine learning. To study patterns of TCR occurrence, a later analysis re-analyzed previously published TCR beta repertoires from 666 donors and added high-resolution HLA genotyping. The later analysis used no new phenotypic data to find candidate immune exposures, relying instead on TCR beta sequences and their occurrence across donors. An earlier analysis of 587 of the donors applied high-throughput TCR beta sequencing to assess whether each TCR beta V gene segment acted as functional or pseudogenic. Donor age, sex, ethnicity and CMV serostatus were collected together with the repertoire data. In a later genetic analysis, genome-wide SNP genotypes for about three fifths of the 666 donors were used, and that subset was treated as a discovery cohort. Every repertoire in the discovery cohort had been generated on one and the same sequencing platform. HLA typing included class I and class II loci at four-digit resolution. Typing coverage varied by locus: about 629-640 donors for A, B, C, DRB1 and DQB1; about 520 for DQA1; about 600 for DPA1; approximately 470 for DPB1. Roughly 5 DR-DQ haplotypes were handled as single units for association and clustering, since linkage in the cohort was strong. Among about 360 genotyped donors of the cohort, an average of about 240,000 unique TCR beta nucleotide sequences were sequenced per donor, roughly 18% of them non-productive.

The protocol used for the library was the immunoSEQ multiplex PCR assay. A mixture of 60 forward primers for TCR Vbeta segments and 13 reverse primers for TCR Jbeta segments was used in the multiplex PCR. The CDR3 region of rearranged TCR beta genes was amplified from genomic DNA with a multiplex PCR assay. The amplified TCR beta libraries were sequenced on the Illumina HiSeq System as 87-base-pair reads. As for the authors' bioinformatics: A later analysis tallied 75 million to 95 million unique TCR beta chains across the 550 to 850 repertoires, and about 10 million of those chains were shared by two or more donors. Raw reads were error-corrected and collapsed into unique sequences by a nearest-neighbor algorithm in which closely related sequences were merged to remove PCR and sequencing errors. CDR3 sequences were aligned to IMGT reference sequences to assign V, D and J gene segments. For a sequence to be retained, a match of at least six nucleotides was required to both a V gene segment and a J gene segment. A rearrangement counted as productive if the CDR3 had no stop codons and remained in frame with V and J, and every other rearrangement counted as non-productive. CDR3 was defined according to IMGT convention as the region running from the second conserved V-encoded cysteine to the conserved J-encoded phenylalanine. Sequences without an unambiguous match to a single V gene segment were excluded from the earlier analysis of almost 600 of the donors. In an earlier analysis of 450 to 750 of the donors, a V segment was called functional when productive rearrangements were above 56.7%, and segregating when the standard deviation between donors exceeded 5%. To diagnose cytomegalovirus status from the catalog of TCR beta chain sequences, a statistical classification framework was built. In a later analysis, V and J genes were assigned by comparing TCR nucleotide sequences against IMGT/GENE-DB human TR gene sequences. In a later analysis, CDR3 sequences and most-parsimonious VDJ recombination scenarios were assigned using the TCRdist pipeline. In a later analysis, each TCR beta chain was defined by its CDR3 amino acid sequence together with its V-gene family, and reads without a unique V-gene family were excluded. In a later analysis, 450 to 600 highly shared, low-generation-probability nucleotide sequences were removed to address suspected cross-contamination and a sequencing artifact. For each public chain, a later analysis derived a clonal expansion index from normalized ranks of inferred template counts within each repertoire. In a later analysis, generation probabilities were computed with a VDJ recombination model fitted to out-of-frame rearrangements, and the resulting probabilities were checked against IGoR. In a later analysis, TCR-TCR, TCR-HLA and TCR-CMV co-occurrence was scored with hypergeometric tests, and a repertoire-size bias correction was applied to TCR pairs. A later analysis estimated false discovery rates by permuting HLA or CMV assignments 20 times. A later analysis grouped co-occurring TCRs with DBSCAN, adding TCRdist sequence similarity when clustering within HLA-allele-positive subsets. Co-occurrence clustering excluded repertoires with fewer than 30,000 or more than 120,000 public chains, plus five with anomalous nucleotide sharing. Not all clones reach the TCRdb copy of this immuneACCESS table, which keeps in-frame sequences only. Checked studies attribute under half of the gap to unresolved V genes and leave the rest unexplained. The V and J calls and the clone size are those of that table, but D and trimming were determined from the DNA. The sample yields about 190,000 clones; about 77% were counted once. In total, the top ten clones hold 2% to 2.5% of the sample.

What the study reported, not specific to this receptor: V-gene and J-gene trimming of TCR beta chains was associated with a missense DCLRE1C variant in a later genetic analysis, and the association was replicated in an independent cohort. In a later analysis, the rate of TCR association differed among HLA loci, with DRB1 alleles having the most associated TCRs and HLA-C alleles having the fewest. For the cohort, immune exposure information was limited to CMV serostatus. The cohort was sequenced for TCR beta chains only, and without alpha or paired-chain data the features that could be detected were limited. In a later analysis, most CMV-associated TCR beta chains were found to appear HLA-restricted, with HLA associations seemingly driven largely by CMV exposure. A group of highly shared sequence variants was considered likely to be a technical artifact of the sequencing pipeline. In vitro tests confirmed that a few of the cytomegalovirus-associated TCR beta chains recognize cytomegalovirus antigens. The presence/absence analyses assumed that sequencing depth was roughly uniform across donors, and that assumption may not be true. A later analysis reported that several top co-occurrence clusters appeared linked to parvovirus B19, influenza, CMV and Epstein-Barr virus. In a later analysis, HLA-associated TCR beta chains showed more clonal expansion and lower generation probabilities than non-associated chains that were equally common. Fewer than 20 rarely observed V segments, including chromosome 9 orphons, were excluded from the earlier analysis of some 590 of the donors because counts were too low. A further reported finding was that TCR beta sequences accurately predicted the HLA-A and HLA-B alleles for most subjects in the first cohort. Correlated functional status among segregating V segments might reflect linkage disequilibrium, but an unknown experimental factor could not be ruled out. In an earlier analysis of about 550 of the donors, most TCR beta V segments were observed in productive rearrangements about 87% or about 30% of the time, broadly matching IMGT annotations. Some IMGT-functional V segments, including TRBV6-2 and TRBV6-3, could not be distinguished by the 87-base-pair reads and were therefore excluded. The classifier was reported to diagnose cytomegalovirus status with high specificity and sensitivity in both the original and validation cohorts. The study gave a list of about 160 TCR beta chains associated with cytomegalovirus. A later analysis associated around 16,000 TCR beta sequences with specific HLA alleles at a false discovery rate of 0.05. Assigning TCR associations to individual alleles was difficult when HLA alleles, especially DR and DQ, strongly co-occurred. HLA typing was unavailable for some donors at each locus, so association tests used only the typed subset. A later genetic analysis reported fewer N-insertions in productive TCRs among donors in an Asian-associated ancestry cluster than the approximately 670-donor mean. While some public TCRs were present in many individuals, most TCR sequences turned up only very rarely across donors. The authors suggested that the approach could potentially be generalized to other disease states and immunological phenotypes.

The CDR3 holds 13 amino acids from the cysteine to the phenylalanine. CDR3 DNA is the only sequence kept; it has 39 bases, read in frame from the first base. The cohort was made up of 666 healthy bone marrow donors. All cohort members were sampled while nominally healthy, although unrecorded immune exposures were likely present. The donor was CMV seropositive and was included in the group of some 290 seropositive cohort members. Every donor gave a peripheral blood sample, and the peripheral blood mononuclear cells from that sample were used for TCR beta sequencing. Genomic DNA was extracted from the blood cell samples with the Qiagen DNeasy Blood Extraction Kit.

Sequencing input: PBMCs. The chain is encoded by TRBV21-1 joined to TRBJ2-1; the table's D call TRBD1 went unverified against the DNA. TRBV21-1 constitutes a pseudogene. The source is a woman in her twenties or thirties in good health and CMV-seropositive. The CDR3 loop reads CASSKNRDNEQFF. The nucleotides are TGTGCCAGCAGCAAAAACAGGGACAATGAGCAGTTCTTC.